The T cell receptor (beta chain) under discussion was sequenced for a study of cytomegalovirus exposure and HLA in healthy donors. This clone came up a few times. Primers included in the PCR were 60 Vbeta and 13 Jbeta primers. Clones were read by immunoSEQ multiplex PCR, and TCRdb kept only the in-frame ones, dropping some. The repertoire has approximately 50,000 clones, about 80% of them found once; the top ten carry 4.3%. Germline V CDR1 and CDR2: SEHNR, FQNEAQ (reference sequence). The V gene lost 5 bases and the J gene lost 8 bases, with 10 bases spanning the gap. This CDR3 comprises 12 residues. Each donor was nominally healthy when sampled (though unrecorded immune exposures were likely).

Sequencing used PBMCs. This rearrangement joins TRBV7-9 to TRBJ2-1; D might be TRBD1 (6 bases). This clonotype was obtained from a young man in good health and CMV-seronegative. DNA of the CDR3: TGTGCCAGCAGCCACAGGGATGATGAGCAGTTCTTC. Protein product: CASSHRDDEQFF. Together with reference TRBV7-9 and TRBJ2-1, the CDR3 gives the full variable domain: DTGVSQNPRHKITKRGQNVTFRCDPISEHNRLYWYRQTLGQGPEFLTYFQNEAQLEKSRLLSDRFSAERPKGSFSTLEIQRTEQGDSAMYLCASSHRDDEQFFGPGTRLTVL.